The TCR beta chain described here comes from a study of cytomegalovirus exposure and HLA in healthy donors. Study in general: An early release of data contained approximately 80 million unique TCRs, which came from HLA-typed donors.

Details on this clone: The antigen is unknown.

PCR used 60 Vbeta primers and 13 Jbeta primers. Method: immunoSEQ multiplex PCR; TCRdb's copy keeps in-frame clones and lacks some. In the table there are more than 150,000 clones, 75% to 80% of which are singletons. Healthy individuals who donated bone marrow served as the donors. General observations from the study: Equally common other TCR beta chains were less clonally expanded than HLA-associated ones, a later analysis found.

The CDR3 has 15 amino acids. CDR1 SNHLY and CDR2 FYNNEI come from the germline V gene. Trimming removed 8 bases at V and 5 bases at J, with 19 bases between. This TCR derives from a man aged 50 or older in good health and CMV-seropositive. The V call is TRBV2, the J call TRBJ1-5; D might be TRBD1 (6 bases). The sequenced sample consisted of PBMCs. The CDR3: CASSQHRVGDQPQHF. The CDR3 DNA reads as TGTGCCAGCTCCCAACACAGGGTCGGGGATCAGCCCCAGCATTTT.